This entry lists 26 T cell receptor beta chains sequenced from one sample in a study of shared clonotypes between healthy human individuals. Sequencing was performed with immunoSEQ multiplex PCR; in TCRdb, only in-frame clones are kept and a portion is missing. The profile shows roughly 1.5 million clones, 95% to 99% of them singletons. The sample was naive CD4+ T cells sorted from blood. Indicated subset: CD45RA+ positively selected. The receptors derive from a young man in good health.

The chain is built from TRBV5-1 and TRBJ1-2; D ambiguous. The V gene lost 0 bases and the J gene lost 1 base, with 10 bases spanning the gap. CDR3 length: 15 residues. In germline, CDR1 is SGHRS, CDR2 YFSETQ. The CDR3 spells CASSLGRTDNYGYTF. DNA of the CDR3: TGCGCCAGCAGCTTGGGTAGGACGGATAACTATGGCTACACCTTC.

The genes are TRBV9 and TRBJ2-5; TRBD2 matches at 13 bases. The length of the CDR3 is 16 residues. Germline V CDR1 and CDR2: SGDLS, YYNGEE. The junction had 6 bases not matched to a gene; V was cut back by 4 bases and J by 3 bases. The CDR3 nucleotides are TGTGCCAGCAGCAAAGGACTAGCGGGAGTAGAAGAGACCCAGTACTTC. Protein product: CASSKGLAGVEETQYF.

The chain couples TRBV28 to TRBJ1-5; 7 bases map to TRBD1. CDR3 length: 15 amino acids. The germline CDR1 and CDR2 sequences are MDHEN and SYDVKM. V lost 0 bases, J lost 3 bases, and 2 bases stayed unmatched. CDR3 residues: CASSLWGTDNQPQHF. CDR3 nucleotides: TGTGCCAGCAGTTTATGGGGGACAGACAATCAGCCCCAGCATTTT.

CDR3 sequence (DNA): TGTGCCAGTAGTTCCCCTTACAGGGCCAGACACCCGCAGTATTTT. It codes for CASSSPYRARHPQYF. The J gene is TRBJ2-3, the V gene TRBV19; perhaps TRBD1 as D (6 bases). V was cut by 5 bases and J by 10 bases, with 22 bases left in between. The germline gives CDR1 LNHDA, CDR2 SQIVND (reference sequence). The CDR3 runs 15 residues.

This clone occurred once. This chain links TRBV7-9 with TRBJ2-5, with D possibly being TRBD1 (6 bases). The CDR3 covers 14 residues. V lost 6 bases, J lost 4 bases, and 15 bases lay in between. CDR1 SEHNR and CDR2 FQNEAQ come from the germline V gene (reference sequence). The CDR3 sequence is CASRKMGARETQYF. The CDR3, as DNA: TGTGCCAGCAGGAAGATGGGGGCCCGAGAGACCCAGTACTTC.

This chain joins TRBV11-2 and TRBJ2-5; D not resolved. The CDR3 extends over 13 amino acids. Between the trimmed V and J ends, which lost 5 bases and 9 bases, there was a span of 16 bases. Germline-derived CDR1 and CDR2 are SGHAT and FQNNGV. CDR3 nucleotides: TGTGCCAGCAGCCTCGGCCCCGAATCGTCCCAGTACTTC. This sequence encodes CASSLGPESSQYF. The variable domain in full, completed from reference TRBV11-2 and TRBJ2-5, reads EAGVAQSPRYKIIEKRQSVAFWCNPISGHATLYWYQQILGQGPKLLIQFQNNGVVDDSQLPKDRFSAERLKGVDSTLKIQPAKLEDSAVYLCASSLGPESSQYFGPGTRLLVL.

This rearrangement joins TRBV28 to TRBJ2-3; 7 nucleotides align to TRBD2. CDR1 MDHEN and CDR2 SYDVKM come from the germline V gene. V dropped 2 bases and J dropped 4; count of bases not matched to a gene: 6. This CDR3 is 15 amino acids long. The DNA for the CDR3 is TGTGCCAGCAGTTTAGGGGCGGGAGTCCCAGATACGCAGTATTTT. Translating it yields CASSLGAGVPDTQYF.

The chain uses TRBV5-1 and TRBJ2-1, with 8 bases matching TRBD2. CDR1 is SGHRS, CDR2 YFSETQ, per germline. V lost 5 bases and J lost 0; bases outside the gene matches: 4. The CDR3 is 15 residues long. DNA for the CDR3: TGCGCCAGCAGTCCGGGAGGGACCTCCTACAATGAGCAGTTCTTC. Protein: CASSPGGTSYNEQFF. Combining the CDR3 with reference TRBV5-1 and TRBJ2-1 gives the whole variable domain KAGVTQTPRYLIKTRGQQVTLSCSPISGHRSVSWYQQTPGQGLQFLFEYFSETQRNKGNFPGRFSGRQFSNSRSEMNVSTLELGDSALYLCASSPGGTSYNEQFFGPGTRLTVL.

The chain is built from TRBV5-1 and TRBJ2-2; 10 bases line up with TRBD2. The germline V gene has CDR1 SGHRS and CDR2 YFSETQ. The CDR3 has 18 amino acids. V shed 2 bases, J shed 1 base, and the junction held 8 bases outside the gene matches. The CDR3 coding sequence is TGCGCCAGCAGCTTATTCCTTGGACTAGCGGTGAACACCGGGGAGCTGTTTTTT. Amino acids: CASSLFLGLAVNTGELFF. The complete variable domain, with remaining parts taken from reference TRBV5-1 and TRBJ2-2, reads KAGVTQTPRYLIKTRGQQVTLSCSPISGHRSVSWYQQTPGQGLQFLFEYFSETQRNKGNFPGRFSGRQFSNSRSEMNVSTLELGDSALYLCASSLFLGLAVNTGELFFGEGSRLTVL.

The chain carries TRBV15 and TRBJ2-1, with 11 bases that match TRBD2. Germline CDR1 LNHNV, CDR2 YYDKDF (reference sequence). The CDR3 is 17 amino acids. V lost 0 bases to trimming and J lost 6 bases; unmatched junction nucleotides: 7. The CDR3 here is CATSRELAGGWGNEQFF. CDR3 sequence (DNA): TGTGCCACCAGCAGAGAGTTAGCGGGAGGGTGGGGCAATGAGCAGTTCTTC. The full variable domain, in which reference TRBV15 and TRBJ2-1 provide the parts outside the CDR3, is DAMVIQNPRYQVTQFGKPVTLSCSQTLNHNVMYWYQQKSSQAPKLLFHYYDKDFNNEADTPDNFQSRRPNTSFCFLDIRSPGLGDTAMYLCATSRELAGGWGNEQFFGPGTRLTVL.

As for this clone: Different DNA sequences within this sample yield the same CDR3. The rearrangement uses TRBV7-6 and TRBJ2-3; 10 bases are a match to TRBD2. V was pared by 3 bases and J by 3 bases, with 3 bases of the junction left unmatched. Per the germline V gene, CDR1 is SGHVS and CDR2 is FNYEAQ. The CDR3 sequence is 15 residues long. The CDR3 DNA reads as TGTGCCAGCAGCTTGGGGACTAGCGTAACAGATACGCAGTATTTT. It yields the protein CASSLGTSVTDTQYF. Full variable domain (missing parts from reference TRBV7-6 and TRBJ2-3): GAGVSQSPRYKVTKRGQDVALRCDPISGHVSLYWYRQALGQGPEFLTYFNYEAQQDKSGLPNDRFSAERPEGSISTLTIQRTEQRDSAMYRCASSLGTSVTDTQYFGPGTRLTVL.

The rearrangement links TRBV5-4 to TRBJ2-1, with D hard to call. The CDR3 totals 15 residues. V was clipped by 4 bases and J by 0 bases, with 11 bases between them. Germline V gene data show CDR1 as SGHNT and CDR2 as YYREEE (reference sequence). The CDR3 DNA sequence: TGTGCCAGCAGCCATCGGATGAGCTCCTACAATGAGCAGTTCTTC. As protein: CASSHRMSSYNEQFF.

The chain uses TRBV27 and TRBJ2-7, with TRBD2 matching over 7 bases. V lost 5 bases, J lost 0 bases, and 10 bases stayed unmatched. The CDR3 runs 16 residues. Germline loops: CDR1 MNHEY, CDR2 SMNVEV (reference sequence). This chain's CDR3 is CASSRGSAGSSYEQYF. In DNA form, the CDR3 reads TGTGCCAGCAGTCGAGGATCAGCGGGAAGCTCCTACGAGCAGTACTTC.

The gene calls are TRBV25-1 and TRBJ2-3; 9 bases fit TRBD2. Trimming at V came to 4 bases and at J to 2 bases, leaving 10 bases not matched to a gene. The germline CDR1 and CDR2 sequences are MGHDK and SYGVNS. The length of the CDR3 is 17 residues. The CDR3 DNA reads as TGTGCCAGCAGTGTTTTGGCGGGAGGGCGGAACACAGATACGCAGTATTTT. Protein sequence: CASSVLAGGRNTDTQYF.

CDR3 bases: TGTGCCAGCTCACCCACTCCTAACAATGAGCAGTTCTTC. This encodes CASSPTPNNEQFF. The rearrangement uses TRBV18 and TRBJ2-1; no firm D call. V dropped 3 bases and J dropped 5 bases, with 8 bases sitting between them. The germline V gene has CDR1 KGHSH and CDR2 LQKENI. The CDR3 contains 13 residues.

The J gene is TRBJ1-4, the V gene TRBV29-1; D is ambiguous. V gave up 7 bases and J gave up 7 bases, with 16 bases separating them. The CDR3 extends over 13 amino acids. CDR1 is SQVTM and CDR2 is ANQGSEA in the germline V gene. DNA for the CDR3: TGCAGCGGCGAGGTGAGAGGCGTTGAAAAACTGTTTTTT. It encodes CSGEVRGVEKLFF.

CDR3 nucleotides: TGTGCCAGCACCAAAACCCTAGCGGGGAACACCGGGGAGCTGTTTTTT. Translated, it gives CASTKTLAGNTGELFF. This sequence joins TRBV7-9 and TRBJ2-2, with TRBD2 identical over 8 bases. The V segment lost 7 bases and the J segment 1 base; nucleotides outside the gene matches: 8. CDR3 length: 16 amino acids. Germline CDR1 is SEHNR and CDR2 is FQNEAQ (reference sequence).

The genes are TRBV5-1 and TRBJ1-2; the match to TRBD1 covers 7 bases. V lost 4 bases and J lost 6; bases outside the gene matches: 12. Germline V lookup: CDR1 SGHRS, CDR2 YFSETQ. CDR3 length: 15 residues. The CDR3 here is CASSRPAGQYDGYTF. DNA of the CDR3: TGCGCCAGCAGCCGGCCCGCGGGACAGTACGATGGCTACACCTTC.

Remarks on this clone: The sample carries other DNA sequences with the same CDR3. The chain is built from TRBV28 and TRBJ2-7; the D is unclear. V lost 3 bases and J lost 4, with 4 bases in between. In germline, CDR1 is MDHEN, CDR2 SYDVKM. The CDR3 length is 11 residues. CDR3 coding DNA: TGTGCCAGCAGTTTTGGTTACGAGCAGTACTTC. It codes for CASSFGYEQYF.

The J gene is TRBJ1-2, the V gene TRBV28; maybe TRBD1 (6 bases). The CDR3 has 13 amino acids. The germline V and J ends were trimmed by 2 bases and 8 bases, with 12 bases remaining between them. The germline V gene has CDR1 MDHEN and CDR2 SYDVKM. The CDR3 region is CASSLEAGVGYTF. The DNA for the CDR3 is TGTGCCAGCAGTTTAGAGGCAGGGGTAGGCTACACCTTC.

The chain employs TRBV18 and TRBJ1-1, with unresolved D. This CDR3 contains 15 residues. CDR1 and CDR2 (germline): KGHSH, LQKENI. With 3 bases removed from V and 0 bases from J, the gap between germline ends came to 11 bases. In DNA, the CDR3 is TGTGCCAGCTCACCTGGTATAAACATGAACACTGAAGCTTTCTTT. Translating it yields CASSPGINMNTEAFF.

The chain combines TRBV5-1 with TRBJ2-4, with D perhaps assigned TRBD1 or TRBD2 (5 bases each). V lost 0 bases to trimming and J lost 9 bases, with 19 bases between them. Germline V gene sequence: CDR1 SGHRS, CDR2 YFSETQ. CDR3 length equals 16 residues. Written as DNA, the CDR3 is TGCGCCAGCAGCTTGGCCGTGAATGAGGGGATAAGCATTCAGTACTTC. Translated, it gives CASSLAVNEGISIQYF.

The chain uses TRBV2 and TRBJ2-3; TRBD2 is a possible D gene (5 bases). V was trimmed by 4 bases and J by 11 bases, leaving 19 bases between them. This CDR3 is built from 14 residues. CDR1 SNHLY and CDR2 FYNNEI come from the germline V gene. CDR3 in DNA: TGTGCCAGCAGTGTCGAGGAGCGGAGCCCTAAGCAGTATTTT. This sequence encodes CASSVEERSPKQYF.

The chain combines TRBV11-3 with TRBJ1-1; the D gene is possibly TRBD1 (6 bases). Germline CDR1 is SGHNT and CDR2 is YENEEA. The CDR3 is made up of 13 amino acids. With 4 bases removed from V and 1 base from J, the gap between germline ends came to 7 bases. CDR3 loop: CASSSTGNTEAFF. As DNA, the CDR3 is TGTGCCAGCAGCTCGACAGGGAACACTGAAGCTTTCTTT. The whole variable domain, filled in from reference TRBV11-3 and TRBJ1-1, reads EAGVVQSPRYKIIEKKQPVAFWCNPISGHNTLYWYLQNLGQGPELLIRYENEEAVDDSQLPKDRFSAERLKGVDSTLKIQPAELGDSAVYLCASSSTGNTEAFFGQGTRLTVV.

This chain uses TRBV2 with TRBJ2-4, with D possibly TRBD2 on 5 matching bases. This CDR3 has 17 amino acids. The V end was cut by 7 bases, the J end by 0 bases, with 19 bases between. Germline-derived CDR1 and CDR2 are SNHLY and FYNNEI. The CDR3 bases are TGTGCCAGCAAGAGCATCGGGCCCGGGGTAGCCAAAAACATTCAGTACTTC. Its protein product is CASKSIGPGVAKNIQYF.

This chain connects TRBV2 to TRBJ2-4; 7 bases line up with TRBD1. J was trimmed by 8 bases and V by 11 bases; bases with no gene match: 6. This CDR3 has 11 residues. Germline V gene data show CDR1 as SNHLY and CDR2 as FYNNEI. This CDR3 reads CAGRQGYIQYF. In DNA form, the CDR3 reads TGTGCCGGTAGACAGGGATACATTCAGTACTTC.